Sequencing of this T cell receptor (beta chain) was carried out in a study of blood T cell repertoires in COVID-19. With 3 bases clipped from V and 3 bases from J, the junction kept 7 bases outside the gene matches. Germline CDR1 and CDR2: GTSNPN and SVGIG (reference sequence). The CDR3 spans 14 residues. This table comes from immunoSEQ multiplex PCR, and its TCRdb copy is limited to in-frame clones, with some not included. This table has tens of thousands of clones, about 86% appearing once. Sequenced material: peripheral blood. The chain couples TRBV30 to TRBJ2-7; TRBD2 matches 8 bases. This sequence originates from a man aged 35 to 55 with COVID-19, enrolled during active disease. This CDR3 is CAWRLLGGDYEQYF. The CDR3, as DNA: TGTGCCTGGAGGCTCCTCGGGGGGGACTACGAGCAGTACTTC. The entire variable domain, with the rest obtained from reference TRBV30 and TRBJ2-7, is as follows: SQTIHQWPATLVQPVGSPLSLECTVEGTSNPNLYWYRQAAGRGLQLLFYSVGIGQISSEVPQNLSASRPQDRQFILSSKKLLLSDSGFYLCAWRLLGGDYEQYFGPGTRLTVT.